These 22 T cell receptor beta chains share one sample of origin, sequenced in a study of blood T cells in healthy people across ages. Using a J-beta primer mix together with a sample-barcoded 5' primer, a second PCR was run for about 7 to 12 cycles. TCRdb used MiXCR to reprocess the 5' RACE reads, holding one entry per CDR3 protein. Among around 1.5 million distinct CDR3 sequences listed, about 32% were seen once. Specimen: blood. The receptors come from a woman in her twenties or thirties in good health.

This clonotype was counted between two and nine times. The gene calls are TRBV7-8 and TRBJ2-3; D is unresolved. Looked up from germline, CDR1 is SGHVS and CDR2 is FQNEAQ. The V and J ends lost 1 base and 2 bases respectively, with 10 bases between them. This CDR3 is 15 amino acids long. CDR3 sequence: CASSLEIQNTDTQYF. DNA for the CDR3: TGTGCCAGCAGCTTAGAGATACAGAACACAGATACGCAGTATTTT.

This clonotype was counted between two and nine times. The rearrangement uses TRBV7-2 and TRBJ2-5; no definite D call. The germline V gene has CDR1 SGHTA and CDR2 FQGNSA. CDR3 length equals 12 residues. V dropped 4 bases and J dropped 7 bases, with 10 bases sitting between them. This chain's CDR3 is CASSSPTGTQYF. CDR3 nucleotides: TGTGCCAGCAGCTCTCCGACGGGGACCCAGTACTTC.

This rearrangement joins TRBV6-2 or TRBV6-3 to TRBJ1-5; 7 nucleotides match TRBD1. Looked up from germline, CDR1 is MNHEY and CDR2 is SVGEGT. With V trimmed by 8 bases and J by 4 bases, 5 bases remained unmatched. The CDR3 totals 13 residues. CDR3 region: CASSDRVNQPQHF. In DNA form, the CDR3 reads TGTGCCAGCTCAGACAGGGTTAATCAGCCCCAGCATTTT.

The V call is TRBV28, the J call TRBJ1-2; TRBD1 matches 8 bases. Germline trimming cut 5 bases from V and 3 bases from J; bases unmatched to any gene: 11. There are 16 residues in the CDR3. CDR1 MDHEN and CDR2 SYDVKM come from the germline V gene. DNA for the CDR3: TGTGCCAGCAGTCCTAGACAGGGGACTAGGGACTATGGCTACACCTTC. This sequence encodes CASSPRQGTRDYGYTF.

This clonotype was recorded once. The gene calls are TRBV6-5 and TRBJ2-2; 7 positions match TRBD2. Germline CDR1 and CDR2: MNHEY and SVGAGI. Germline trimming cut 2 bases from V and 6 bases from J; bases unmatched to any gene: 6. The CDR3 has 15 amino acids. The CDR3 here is CASSYRGRVPGELFF. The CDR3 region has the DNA TGTGCCAGCAGTTACCGTGGGAGGGTCCCCGGGGAGCTGTTTTTT.

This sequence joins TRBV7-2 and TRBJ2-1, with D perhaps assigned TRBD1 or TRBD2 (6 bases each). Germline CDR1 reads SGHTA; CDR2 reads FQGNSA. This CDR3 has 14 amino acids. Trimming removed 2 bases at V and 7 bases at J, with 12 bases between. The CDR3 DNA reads TGTGCCAGCAGCTTATTTCGGGGGCAGAATGAGCAGTTCTTC. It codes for CASSLFRGQNEQFF. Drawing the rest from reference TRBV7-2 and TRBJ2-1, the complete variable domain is GAGVSQSPSNKVTEKGKDVELRCDPISGHTALYWYRQSLGQGLEFLIYFQGNSAPDKSGLPSDRFSAERTGGSVSTLTIQRTQQEDSAVYLCASSLFRGQNEQFFGPGTRLTVL.

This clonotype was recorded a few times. The CDR3 region has the DNA TGTGCCAGTAGCCCTGACAGGGCTAGCACAGATACGCAGTATTTT. Amino acids: CASSPDRASTDTQYF. The J gene is TRBJ2-3, the V gene TRBV19; TRBD1 matches at 7 bases. V trimming: 6 bases; J trimming: 0 bases; junction bases outside the gene matches: 6. There are 15 residues in the CDR3. The germline V gene encodes CDR1 LNHDA and CDR2 SQIVND (reference sequence).

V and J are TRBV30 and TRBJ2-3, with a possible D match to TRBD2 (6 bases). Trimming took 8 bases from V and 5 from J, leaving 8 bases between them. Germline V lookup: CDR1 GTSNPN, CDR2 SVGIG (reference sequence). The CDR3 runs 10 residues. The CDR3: CAVEGDTQYF. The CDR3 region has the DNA TGTGCCGTGGAGGGAGATACGCAGTATTTT. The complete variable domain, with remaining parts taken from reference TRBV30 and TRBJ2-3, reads SQTIHQWPATLVQPVGSPLSLECTVEGTSNPNLYWYRQAAGRGLQLLFYSVGIGQISSEVPQNLSASRPQDRQFILSSKKLLLSDSGFYLCAVEGDTQYFGPGTRLTVL.

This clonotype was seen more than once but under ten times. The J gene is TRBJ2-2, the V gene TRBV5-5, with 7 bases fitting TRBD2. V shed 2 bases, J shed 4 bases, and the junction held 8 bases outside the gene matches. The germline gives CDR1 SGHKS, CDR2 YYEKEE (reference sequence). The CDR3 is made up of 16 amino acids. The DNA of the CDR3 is TGTGCCAGCAGCTTCTGGGGGGGGTCTCGCACCGGGGAGCTGTTTTTT. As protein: CASSFWGGSRTGELFF.

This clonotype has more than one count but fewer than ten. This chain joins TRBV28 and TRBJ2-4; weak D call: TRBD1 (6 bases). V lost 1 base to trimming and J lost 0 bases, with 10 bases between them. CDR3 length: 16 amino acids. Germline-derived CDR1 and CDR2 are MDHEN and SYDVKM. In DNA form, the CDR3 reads TGTGCCAGCAGTTTATACAGGGTCCTAGCCAAAAACATTCAGTACTTC. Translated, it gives CASSLYRVLAKNIQYF.

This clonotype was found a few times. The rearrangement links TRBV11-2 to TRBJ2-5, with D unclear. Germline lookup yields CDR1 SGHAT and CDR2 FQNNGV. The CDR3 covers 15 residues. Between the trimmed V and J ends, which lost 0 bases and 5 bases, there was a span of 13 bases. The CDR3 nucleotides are TGTGCCAGCAGCTTAGATCAAAGTTGGTGGGAGACCCAGTACTTC. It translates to CASSLDQSWWETQYF.

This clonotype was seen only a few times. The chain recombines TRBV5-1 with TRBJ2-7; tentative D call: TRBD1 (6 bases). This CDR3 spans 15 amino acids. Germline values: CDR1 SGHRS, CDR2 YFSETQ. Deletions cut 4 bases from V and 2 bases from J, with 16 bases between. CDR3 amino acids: CASSLRQDRPYEQYF. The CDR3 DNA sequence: TGCGCCAGCAGCCTACGACAGGACCGACCCTACGAGCAGTACTTC.

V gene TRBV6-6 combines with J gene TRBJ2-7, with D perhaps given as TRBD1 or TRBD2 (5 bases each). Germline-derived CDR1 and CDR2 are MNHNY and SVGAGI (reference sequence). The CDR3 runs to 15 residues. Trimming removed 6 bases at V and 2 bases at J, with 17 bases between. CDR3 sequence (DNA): TGTGCCAGCAGCGGCCGGGACCTAGGGACCTACGAGCAGTACTTC. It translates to CASSGRDLGTYEQYF.

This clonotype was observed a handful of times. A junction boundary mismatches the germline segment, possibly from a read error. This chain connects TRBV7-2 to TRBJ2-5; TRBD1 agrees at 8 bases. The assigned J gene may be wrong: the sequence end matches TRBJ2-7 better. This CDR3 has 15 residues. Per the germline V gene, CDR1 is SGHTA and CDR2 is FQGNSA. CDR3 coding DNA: TGTGCCGGCAGCAACCGGGACAGGCTAGCCTACGAGCAGTACTTC. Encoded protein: CAGSNRDRLAYEQYF.

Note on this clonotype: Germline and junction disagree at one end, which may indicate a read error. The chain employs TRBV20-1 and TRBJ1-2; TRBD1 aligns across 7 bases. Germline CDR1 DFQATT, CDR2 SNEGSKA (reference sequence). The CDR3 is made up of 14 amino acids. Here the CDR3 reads CSAMDRSFNYGNTF. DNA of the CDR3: TGCAGTGCTATGGACAGGTCATTTAACTATGGCAACACCTTC.

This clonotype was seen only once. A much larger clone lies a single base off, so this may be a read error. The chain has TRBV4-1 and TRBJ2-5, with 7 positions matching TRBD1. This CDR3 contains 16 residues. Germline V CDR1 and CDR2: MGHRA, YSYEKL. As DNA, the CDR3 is TGCGCCAGCAACCAAGATTTAAAGGGGGCTGGGGAGACCCAGTACTTC. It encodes CASNQDLKGAGETQYF.

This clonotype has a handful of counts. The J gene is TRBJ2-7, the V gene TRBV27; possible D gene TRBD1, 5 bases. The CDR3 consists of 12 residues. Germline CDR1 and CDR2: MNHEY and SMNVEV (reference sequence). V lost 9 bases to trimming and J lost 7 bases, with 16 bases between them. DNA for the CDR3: TGTGCCAGTCGGACACAACTGGGGGAGCAGTACTTC. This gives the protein CASRTQLGEQYF.

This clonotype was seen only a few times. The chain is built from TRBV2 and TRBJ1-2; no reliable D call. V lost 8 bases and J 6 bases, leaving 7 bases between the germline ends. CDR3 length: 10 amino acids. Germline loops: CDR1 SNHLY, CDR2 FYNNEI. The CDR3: CASRAHGYTF. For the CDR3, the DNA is TGTGCCAGCCGAGCCCATGGCTACACCTTC.

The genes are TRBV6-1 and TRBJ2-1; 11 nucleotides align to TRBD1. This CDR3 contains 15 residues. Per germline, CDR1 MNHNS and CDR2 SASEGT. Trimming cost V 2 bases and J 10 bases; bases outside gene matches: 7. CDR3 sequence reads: CASSERDRGATEQFF. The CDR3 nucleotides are TGTGCCAGCAGTGAAAGGGACAGGGGGGCTACGGAGCAGTTCTTC.

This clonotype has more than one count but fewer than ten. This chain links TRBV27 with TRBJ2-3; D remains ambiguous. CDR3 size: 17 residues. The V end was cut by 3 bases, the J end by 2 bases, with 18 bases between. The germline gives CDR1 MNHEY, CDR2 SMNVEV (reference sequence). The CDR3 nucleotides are TGTGCCAGCAGTTTCGTGGCGACCGGTGTTCCCACAGATACGCAGTATTTT. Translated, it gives CASSFVATGVPTDTQYF.

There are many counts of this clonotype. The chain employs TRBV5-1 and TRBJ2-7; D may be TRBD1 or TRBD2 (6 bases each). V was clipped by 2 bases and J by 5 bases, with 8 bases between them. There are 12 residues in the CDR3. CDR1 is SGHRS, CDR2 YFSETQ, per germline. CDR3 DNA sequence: TGCGCCAGCAGCTTTAGGGGGGACGAGCAGTACTTC. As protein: CASSFRGDEQYF.

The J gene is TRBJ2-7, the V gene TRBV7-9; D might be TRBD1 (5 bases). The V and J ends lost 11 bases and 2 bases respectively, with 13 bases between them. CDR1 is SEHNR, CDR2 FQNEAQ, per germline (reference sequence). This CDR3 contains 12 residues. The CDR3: CAAQGTAYEQYF. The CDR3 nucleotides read TGTGCCGCTCAGGGCACAGCCTACGAGCAGTACTTC.